This T cell receptor (beta chain) was captured by sequencing in a study of cytomegalovirus exposure and HLA in healthy donors. Findings of the study overall: For TCR beta chains, V- and J-gene trimming was later linked to a missense DCLRE1C variant. Earlier analysis yielded a pattern in which most TCR beta V segments were productive about 90% or about 30% of the time. Clonal expansion, a later analysis showed, was greater in HLA-associated TCR beta chains than in equally common others. Sequencing depth roughly uniform across donors was assumed in presence/absence analyses.

Germline V gene data show CDR1 as SGHRS and CDR2 as YFSETQ. The CDR3 length is 16 residues. V trimming: 1 base; J trimming: 5 bases; junction bases outside the gene matches: 6. The PCR employed 60 Vbeta primers together with 13 Jbeta primers. The protocol was immunoSEQ multiplex PCR, while the TCRdb copy is restricted to in-frame clones and leaves out a portion. The table shows tens of thousands of clones, with roughly 67% occurring only once. This clone was recorded a few times. Its antigen remains unknown. Material: PBMCs. The sequence came from a man in his forties or fifties in good health and CMV-seropositive. This chain connects TRBV5-1 to TRBJ2-1, with 10 nucleotides matching TRBD2. The CDR3 here is CASSLTVAGGNNEQFF. CDR3 sequence (DNA): TGCGCCAGCAGCTTGACGGTAGCGGGAGGAAACAATGAGCAGTTCTTC.